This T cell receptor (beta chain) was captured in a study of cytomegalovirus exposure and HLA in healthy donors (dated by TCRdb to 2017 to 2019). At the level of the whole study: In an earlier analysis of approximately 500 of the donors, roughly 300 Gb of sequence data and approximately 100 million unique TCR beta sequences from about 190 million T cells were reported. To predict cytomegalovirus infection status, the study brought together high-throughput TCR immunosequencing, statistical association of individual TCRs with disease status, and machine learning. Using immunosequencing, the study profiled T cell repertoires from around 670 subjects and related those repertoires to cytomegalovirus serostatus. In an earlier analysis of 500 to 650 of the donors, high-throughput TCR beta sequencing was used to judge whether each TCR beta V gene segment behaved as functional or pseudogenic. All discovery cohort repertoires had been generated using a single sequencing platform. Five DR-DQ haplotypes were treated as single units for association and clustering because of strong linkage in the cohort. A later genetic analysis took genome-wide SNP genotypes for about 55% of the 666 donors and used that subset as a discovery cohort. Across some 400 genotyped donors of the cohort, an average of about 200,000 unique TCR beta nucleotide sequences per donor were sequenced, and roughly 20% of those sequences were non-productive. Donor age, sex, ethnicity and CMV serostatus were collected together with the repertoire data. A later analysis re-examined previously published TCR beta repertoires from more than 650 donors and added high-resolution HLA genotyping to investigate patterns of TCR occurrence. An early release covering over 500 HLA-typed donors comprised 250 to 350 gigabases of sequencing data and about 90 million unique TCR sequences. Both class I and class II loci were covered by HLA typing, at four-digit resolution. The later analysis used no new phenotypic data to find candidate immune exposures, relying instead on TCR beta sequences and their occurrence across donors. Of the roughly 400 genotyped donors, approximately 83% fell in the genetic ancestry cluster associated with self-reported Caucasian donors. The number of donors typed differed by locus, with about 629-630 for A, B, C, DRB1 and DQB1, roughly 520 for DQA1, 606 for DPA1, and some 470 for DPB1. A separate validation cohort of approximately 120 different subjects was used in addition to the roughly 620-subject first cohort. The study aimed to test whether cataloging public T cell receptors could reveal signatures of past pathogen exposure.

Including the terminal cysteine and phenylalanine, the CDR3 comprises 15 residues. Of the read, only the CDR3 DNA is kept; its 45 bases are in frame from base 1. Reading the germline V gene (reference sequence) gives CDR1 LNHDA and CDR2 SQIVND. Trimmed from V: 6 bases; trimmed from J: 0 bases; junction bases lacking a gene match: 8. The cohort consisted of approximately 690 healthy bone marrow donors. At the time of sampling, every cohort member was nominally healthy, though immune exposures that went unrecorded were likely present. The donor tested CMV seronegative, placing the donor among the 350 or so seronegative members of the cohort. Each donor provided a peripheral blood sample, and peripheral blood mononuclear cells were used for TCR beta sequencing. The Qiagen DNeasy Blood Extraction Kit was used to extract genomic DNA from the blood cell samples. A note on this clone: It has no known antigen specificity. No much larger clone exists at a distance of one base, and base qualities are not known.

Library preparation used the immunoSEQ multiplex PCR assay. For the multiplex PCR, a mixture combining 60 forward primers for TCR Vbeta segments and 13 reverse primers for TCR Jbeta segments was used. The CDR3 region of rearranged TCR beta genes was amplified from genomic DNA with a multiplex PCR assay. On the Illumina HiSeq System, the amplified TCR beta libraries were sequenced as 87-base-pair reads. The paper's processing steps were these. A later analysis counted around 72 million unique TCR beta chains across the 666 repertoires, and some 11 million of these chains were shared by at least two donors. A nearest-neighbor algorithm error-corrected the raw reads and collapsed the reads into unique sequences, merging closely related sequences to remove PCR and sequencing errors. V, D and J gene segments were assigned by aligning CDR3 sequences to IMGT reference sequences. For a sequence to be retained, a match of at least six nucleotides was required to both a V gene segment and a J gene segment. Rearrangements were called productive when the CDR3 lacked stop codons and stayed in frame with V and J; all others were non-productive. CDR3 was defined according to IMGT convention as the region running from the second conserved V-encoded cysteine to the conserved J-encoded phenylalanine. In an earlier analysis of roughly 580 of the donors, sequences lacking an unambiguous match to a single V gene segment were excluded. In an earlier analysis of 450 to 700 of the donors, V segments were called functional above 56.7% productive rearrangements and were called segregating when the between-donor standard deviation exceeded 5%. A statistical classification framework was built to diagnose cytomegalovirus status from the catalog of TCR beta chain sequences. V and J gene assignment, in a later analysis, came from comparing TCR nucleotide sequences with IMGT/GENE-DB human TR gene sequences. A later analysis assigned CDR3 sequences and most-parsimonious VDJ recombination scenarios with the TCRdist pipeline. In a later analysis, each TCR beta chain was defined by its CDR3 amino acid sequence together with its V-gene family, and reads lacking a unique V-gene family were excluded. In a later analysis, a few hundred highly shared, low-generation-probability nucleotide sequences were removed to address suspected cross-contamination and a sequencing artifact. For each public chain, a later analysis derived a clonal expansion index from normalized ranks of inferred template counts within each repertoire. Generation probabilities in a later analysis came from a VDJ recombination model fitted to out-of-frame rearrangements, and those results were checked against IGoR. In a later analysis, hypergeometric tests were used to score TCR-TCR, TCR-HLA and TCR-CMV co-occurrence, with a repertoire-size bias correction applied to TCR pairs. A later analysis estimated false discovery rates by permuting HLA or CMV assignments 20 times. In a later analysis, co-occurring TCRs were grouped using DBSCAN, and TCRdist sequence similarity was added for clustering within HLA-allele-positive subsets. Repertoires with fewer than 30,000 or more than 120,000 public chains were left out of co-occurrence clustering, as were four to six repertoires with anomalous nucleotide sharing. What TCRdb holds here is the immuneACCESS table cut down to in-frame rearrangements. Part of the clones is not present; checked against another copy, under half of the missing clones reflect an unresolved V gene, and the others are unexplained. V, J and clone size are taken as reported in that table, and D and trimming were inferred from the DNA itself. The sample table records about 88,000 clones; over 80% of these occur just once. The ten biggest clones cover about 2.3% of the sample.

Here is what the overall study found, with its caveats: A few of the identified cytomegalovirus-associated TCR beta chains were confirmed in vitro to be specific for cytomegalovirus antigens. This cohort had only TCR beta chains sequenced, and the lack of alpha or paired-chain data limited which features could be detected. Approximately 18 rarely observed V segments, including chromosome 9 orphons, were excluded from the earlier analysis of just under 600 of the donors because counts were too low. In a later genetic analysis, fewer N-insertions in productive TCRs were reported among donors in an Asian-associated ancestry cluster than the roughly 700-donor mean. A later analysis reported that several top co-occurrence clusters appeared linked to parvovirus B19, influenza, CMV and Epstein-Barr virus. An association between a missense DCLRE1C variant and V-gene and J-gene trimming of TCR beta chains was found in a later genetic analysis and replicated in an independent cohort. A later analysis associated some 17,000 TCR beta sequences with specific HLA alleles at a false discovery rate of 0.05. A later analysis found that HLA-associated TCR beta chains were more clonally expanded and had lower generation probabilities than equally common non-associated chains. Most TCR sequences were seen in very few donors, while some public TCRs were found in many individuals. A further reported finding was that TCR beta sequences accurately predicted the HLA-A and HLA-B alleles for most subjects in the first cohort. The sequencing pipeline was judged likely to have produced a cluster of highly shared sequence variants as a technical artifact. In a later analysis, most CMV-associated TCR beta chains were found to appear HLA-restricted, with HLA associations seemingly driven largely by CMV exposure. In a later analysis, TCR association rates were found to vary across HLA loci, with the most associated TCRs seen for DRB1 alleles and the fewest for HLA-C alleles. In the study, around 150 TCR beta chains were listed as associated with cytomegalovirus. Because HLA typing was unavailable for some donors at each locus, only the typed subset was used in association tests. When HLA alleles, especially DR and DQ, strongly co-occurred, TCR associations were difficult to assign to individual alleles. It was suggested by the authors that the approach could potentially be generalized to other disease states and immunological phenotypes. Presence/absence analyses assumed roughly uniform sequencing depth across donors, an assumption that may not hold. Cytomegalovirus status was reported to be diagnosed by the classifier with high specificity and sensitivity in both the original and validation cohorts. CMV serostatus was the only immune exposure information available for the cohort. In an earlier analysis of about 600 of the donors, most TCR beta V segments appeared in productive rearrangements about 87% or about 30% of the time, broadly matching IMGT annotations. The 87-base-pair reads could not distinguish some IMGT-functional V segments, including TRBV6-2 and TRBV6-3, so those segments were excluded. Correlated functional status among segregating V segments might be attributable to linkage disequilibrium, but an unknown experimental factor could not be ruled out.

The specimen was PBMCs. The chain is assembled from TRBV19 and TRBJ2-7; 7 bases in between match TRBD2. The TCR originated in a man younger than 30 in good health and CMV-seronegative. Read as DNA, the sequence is TGTGCCAGTAGAAGGGGAGGGCAACACTCCTACGAGCAGTACTTC. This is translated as CASRRGGQHSYEQYF.